The present T cell receptor beta chain was sequenced within a study of Graves' ophthalmopathy and Graves' hyperthyroidism. V was cut by 1 base and J by 8 bases, with 17 bases left in between. The CDR3 contains 15 residues. Amplification from RNA transcripts yielded the TCR beta CDR3 regions. HTBI-primed RT-PCR formed the first round, and a multiplex PCR formed the second. TCRdb re-analysed the multiplex PCR reads in MiXCR, keeping a single row per CDR3 protein. The sample lists around 520,000 distinct CDR3 sequences, less than 40% seen once, with about 4.1% in the top ten. This clonotype showed up many times.

The sample comprised peripheral blood or thyroid tissue (not recorded which). This TCR was sampled from an adult man with Graves' hyperthyroidism. The chain combines TRBV12-3 or TRBV12-4 with TRBJ1-2; D unresolved. The CDR3 protein is CASSLVVVPKGGYTF. The DNA for the CDR3 is TGTGCCAGCAGTTTAGTAGTGGTCCCTAAGGGAGGCTACACCTTC.